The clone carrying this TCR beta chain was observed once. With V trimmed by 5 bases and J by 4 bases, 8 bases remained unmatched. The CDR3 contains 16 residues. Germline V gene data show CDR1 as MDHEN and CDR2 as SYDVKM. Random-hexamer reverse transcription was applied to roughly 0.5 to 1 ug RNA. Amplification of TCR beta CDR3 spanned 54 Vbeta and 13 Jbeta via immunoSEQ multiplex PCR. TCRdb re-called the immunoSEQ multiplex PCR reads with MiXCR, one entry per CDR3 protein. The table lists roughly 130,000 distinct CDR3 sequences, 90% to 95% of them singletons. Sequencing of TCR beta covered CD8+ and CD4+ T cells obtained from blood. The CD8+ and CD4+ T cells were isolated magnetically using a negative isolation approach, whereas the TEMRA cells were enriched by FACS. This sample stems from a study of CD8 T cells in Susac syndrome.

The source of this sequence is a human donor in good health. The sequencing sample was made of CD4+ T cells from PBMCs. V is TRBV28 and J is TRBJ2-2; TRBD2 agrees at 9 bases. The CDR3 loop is CASSPAGGASTGELFF. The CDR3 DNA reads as TGTGCCAGCAGTCCAGCGGGGGGCGCGTCCACCGGGGAGCTGTTTTTT. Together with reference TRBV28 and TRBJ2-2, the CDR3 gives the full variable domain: DVKVTQSSRYLVKRTGEKVFLECVQDMDHENMFWYRQDPGLGLRLIYFSYDVKMKEKGDIPEGYSVSREKKERFSLILESASTNQTSMYLCASSPAGGASTGELFFGEGSRLTVL.